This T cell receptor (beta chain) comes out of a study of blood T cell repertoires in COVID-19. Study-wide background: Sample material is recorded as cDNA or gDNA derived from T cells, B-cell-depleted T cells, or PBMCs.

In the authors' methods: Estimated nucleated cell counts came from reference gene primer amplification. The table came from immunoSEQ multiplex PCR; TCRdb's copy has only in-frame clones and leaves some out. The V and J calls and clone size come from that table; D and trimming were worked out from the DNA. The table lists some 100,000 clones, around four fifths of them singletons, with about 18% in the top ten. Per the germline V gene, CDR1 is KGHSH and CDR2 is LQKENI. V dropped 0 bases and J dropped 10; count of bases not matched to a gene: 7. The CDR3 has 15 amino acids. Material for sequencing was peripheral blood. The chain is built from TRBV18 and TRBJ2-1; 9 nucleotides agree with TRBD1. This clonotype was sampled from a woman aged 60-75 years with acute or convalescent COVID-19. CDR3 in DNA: TGTGCCAGCTCACCACCTGGACAGGGGTTGACCGAGCAGTTCTTC. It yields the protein CASSPPGQGLTEQFF. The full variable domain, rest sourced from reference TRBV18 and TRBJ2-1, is NAGVMQNPRHLVRRRGQEARLRCSPMKGHSHVYWYRQLPEEGLKFMVYLQKENIIDESGMPKERFSAEFPKEGPSILRIQQVVRGDSAAYFCASSPPGQGLTEQFFGPGTRLTVL.